Described below is a single T cell receptor (beta chain) sequence and its context. This sample was included in a study of technical replicates of blood from several donors. Measured with immunoSEQ multiplex PCR; TCRdb has only the in-frame clones, and not every one. The sample has tens of thousands of clones, more than 75% seen once. This CDR3 has 15 amino acids. V was shortened by 5 bases and J by 7 bases, with 17 bases between the two germline ends. Per the germline V gene, CDR1 is MNHEY and CDR2 is SMNVEV (reference sequence). This sequence originates from a human donor in good health. Some clones in this sample may be carry-over from other donors' samples. Sequenced input: PBMCs. The J gene is TRBJ2-2, the V gene TRBV27; D remains ambiguous. The CDR3 region is CASSPLDFPGGELFF. In nucleotides, the CDR3 is TGTGCCAGCAGTCCACTCGACTTCCCGGGCGGGGAGCTGTTTTTT.